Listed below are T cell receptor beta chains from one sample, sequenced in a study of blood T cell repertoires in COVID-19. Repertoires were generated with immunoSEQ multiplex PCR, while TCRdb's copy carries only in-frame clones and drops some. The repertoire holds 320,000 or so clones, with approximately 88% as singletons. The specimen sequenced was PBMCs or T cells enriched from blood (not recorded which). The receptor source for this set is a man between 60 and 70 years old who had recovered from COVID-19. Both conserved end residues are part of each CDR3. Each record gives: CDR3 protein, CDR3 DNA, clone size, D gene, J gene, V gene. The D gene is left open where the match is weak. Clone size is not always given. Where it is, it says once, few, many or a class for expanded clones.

CDR3 protein: CASISGGSSYEQYF
CDR3 DNA: TGTGCCAGCATAAGCGGGGGCAGCTCCTACGAGCAGTACTTC
clone size: few
D gene: TRBD2
J gene: TRBJ2-7
V gene: TRBV7-9

CDR3 protein: CATSRDRGTFEAFF
CDR3 DNA: TGTGCCACCAGCCGTGACAGGGGTACTTTTGAAGCTTTCTTT
clone size: NA
D gene: TRBD1
J gene: TRBJ1-1
V gene: TRBV15

CDR3 protein: CASSLGATVSTDTQYF
CDR3 DNA: TGTGCCAGCAGCTTGGGAGCGACAGTAAGCACAGATACGCAGTATTTT
clone size: NA
D gene: NA
J gene: TRBJ2-3
V gene: TRBV5-5

CDR3 protein: CASSLGQPPYSNQPQHF
CDR3 DNA: TGTGCCAGCAGTTTAGGGCAGCCCCCCTATAGCAATCAGCCCCAGCATTTT
clone size: NA
D gene: NA
J gene: TRBJ1-5
V gene: TRBV28

CDR3 protein: CASRGQGEGSPLHF
CDR3 DNA: TGTGCCAGCAGGGGACAGGGGGAGGGCTCACCCCTCCACTTT
clone size: NA
D gene: TRBD1
J gene: TRBJ1-6
V gene: TRBV2

CDR3 protein: CAIQRRDEKLFF
CDR3 DNA: TGTGCCATCCAACGGCGGGATGAAAAACTGTTTTTT
clone size: NA
D gene: NA
J gene: TRBJ1-4
V gene: TRBV28

CDR3 protein: CASRRGASGDGTDTQYF
CDR3 DNA: TGTGCCAGCAGGAGAGGGGCTAGCGGGGATGGAACAGATACGCAGTATTTT
clone size: NA
D gene: TRBD2
J gene: TRBJ2-3
V gene: TRBV9

CDR3 protein: CASPPRDRQGLTLASGSCEQYF
CDR3 DNA: TGTGCCAGTCCCCCCCGGGACAGACAGGGCCTTACCCTTGCTAGCGGGAGTTGCGAGCAGTACTTC
clone size: once
D gene: TRBD2
J gene: TRBJ2-7
V gene: TRBV27

CDR3 protein: CASSIGEGSTKHF
CDR3 DNA: TGTGCCAGTAGTATAGGAGAGGGCAGCACGAAGCATTTT
clone size: few
D gene: NA
J gene: TRBJ1-5
V gene: TRBV19

CDR3 protein: CASVLQGPYNSPLHF
CDR3 DNA: TGTGCCAGCGTGTTACAGGGGCCGTATAATTCACCCCTCCACTTT
clone size: NA
D gene: TRBD1
J gene: TRBJ1-6
V gene: TRBV2

CDR3 protein: CATGTGHVGEQYF
CDR3 DNA: TGTGCCACCGGGACAGGGCATGTGGGGGAGCAGTACTTC
clone size: NA
D gene: TRBD1
J gene: TRBJ2-7
V gene: TRBV28

CDR3 protein: CASTPRENTEAFF
CDR3 DNA: TGTGCCAGCACCCCGAGGGAGAACACTGAAGCTTTCTTT
clone size: NA
D gene: NA
J gene: TRBJ1-1
V gene: TRBV6-6

CDR3 protein: CASSLGRANTEAFF
CDR3 DNA: TGTGCCAGCAGCTTAGGCAGGGCGAACACTGAAGCTTTCTTT
clone size: NA
D gene: NA
J gene: TRBJ1-1
V gene: TRBV7-9

CDR3 protein: CASRTGGFEKLFF
CDR3 DNA: TGTGCCAGCAGAACAGGGGGCTTTGAAAAACTGTTTTTT
clone size: NA
D gene: TRBD1
J gene: TRBJ1-4
V gene: TRBV25-1